The clone carrying this T cell receptor beta chain appeared a few times. Amplification targeted TCR beta CDR3 regions from RNA transcripts. In the first-round RT-PCR of the TCR CDR3, the HTBI primer set was used. One entry per CDR3 protein, called by TCRdb with MiXCR from the multiplex PCR reads. The data contain some 180,000 distinct CDR3 sequences, about 15% of them singletons. These data are taken from a study of T cells in Graves' hyperthyroidism and ophthalmopathy. The germline V and J ends were trimmed by 7 bases and 7 bases, with 26 bases remaining between them. The CDR3 runs to 17 residues. Germline V gives CDR1 MNHNS, CDR2 SASEGT.

Input material: blood. The chain links TRBV6-1 to TRBJ2-1; possible D gene TRBD2, 6 bases. The clonotype originates from a woman aged 45-59 years with Graves' hyperthyroidism. Here the CDR3 DNA reads TGTGCCAGCACCGGCGGCAAGCGGGTGAGGGGTAGTAATGAGCAGTTCTTC. This translates into CASTGGKRVRGSNEQFF.